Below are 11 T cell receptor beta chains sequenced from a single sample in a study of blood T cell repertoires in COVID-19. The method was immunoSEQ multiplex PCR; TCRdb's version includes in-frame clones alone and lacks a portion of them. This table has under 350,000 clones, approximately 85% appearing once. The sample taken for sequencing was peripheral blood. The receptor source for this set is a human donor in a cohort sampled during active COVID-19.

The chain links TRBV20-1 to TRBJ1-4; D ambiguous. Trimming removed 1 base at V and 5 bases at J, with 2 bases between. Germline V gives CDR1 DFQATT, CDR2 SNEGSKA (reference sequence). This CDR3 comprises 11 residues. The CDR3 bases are TGCAGTGCTAGAGCAAATGAAAAACTGTTTTTT. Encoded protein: CSARANEKLFF.

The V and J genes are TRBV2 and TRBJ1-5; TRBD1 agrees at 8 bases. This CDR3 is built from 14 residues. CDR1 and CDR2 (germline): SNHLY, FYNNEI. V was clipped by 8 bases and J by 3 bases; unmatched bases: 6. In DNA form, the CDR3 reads TGTGCCAGCGCTGGACAGGGACACAATCAGCCCCAGCATTTT. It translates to CASAGQGHNQPQHF.

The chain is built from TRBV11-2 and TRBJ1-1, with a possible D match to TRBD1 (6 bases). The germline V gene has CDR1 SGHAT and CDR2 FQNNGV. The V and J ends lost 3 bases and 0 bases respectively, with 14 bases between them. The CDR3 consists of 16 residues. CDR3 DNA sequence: TGTGCCAGCAGCTTCTCACGGGACATTTTGAACACTGAAGCTTTCTTT. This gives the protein CASSFSRDILNTEAFF.

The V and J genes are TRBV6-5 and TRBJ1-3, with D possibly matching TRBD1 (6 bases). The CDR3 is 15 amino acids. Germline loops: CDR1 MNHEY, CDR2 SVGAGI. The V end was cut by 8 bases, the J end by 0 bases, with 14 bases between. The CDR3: CASRPDSHSGNTIYF. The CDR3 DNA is TGTGCCAGCCGCCCGGACAGCCACTCTGGAAACACCATATATTTT.

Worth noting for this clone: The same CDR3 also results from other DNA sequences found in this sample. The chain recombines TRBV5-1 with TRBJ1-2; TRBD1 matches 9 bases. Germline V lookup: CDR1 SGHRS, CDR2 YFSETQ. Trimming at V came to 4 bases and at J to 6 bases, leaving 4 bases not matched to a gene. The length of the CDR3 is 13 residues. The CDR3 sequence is CASSGGQGDGYTF. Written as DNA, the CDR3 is TGCGCCAGCAGCGGGGGACAGGGTGATGGCTACACCTTC.

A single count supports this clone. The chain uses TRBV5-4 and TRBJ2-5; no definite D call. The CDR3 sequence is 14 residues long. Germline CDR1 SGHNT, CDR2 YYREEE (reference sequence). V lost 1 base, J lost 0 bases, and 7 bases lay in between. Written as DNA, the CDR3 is TGTGCCAGCAGCTTGCGCGCGGACCAAGAGACCCAGTACTTC. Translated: CASSLRADQETQYF.

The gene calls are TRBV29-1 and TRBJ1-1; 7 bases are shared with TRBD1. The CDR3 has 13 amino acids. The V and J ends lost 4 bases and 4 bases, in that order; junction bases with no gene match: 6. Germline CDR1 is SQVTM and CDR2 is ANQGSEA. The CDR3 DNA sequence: TGCAGCGTTGGACAGGGTGGACGCACTGAAGCTTTCTTT. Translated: CSVGQGGRTEAFF.

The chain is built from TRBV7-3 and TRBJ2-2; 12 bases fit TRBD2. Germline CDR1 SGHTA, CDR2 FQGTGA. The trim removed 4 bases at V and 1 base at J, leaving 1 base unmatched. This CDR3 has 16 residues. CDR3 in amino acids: CASSSGLAGNTGELFF. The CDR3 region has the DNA TGTGCCAGCAGCTCGGGACTAGCGGGGAACACCGGGGAGCTGTTTTTT.

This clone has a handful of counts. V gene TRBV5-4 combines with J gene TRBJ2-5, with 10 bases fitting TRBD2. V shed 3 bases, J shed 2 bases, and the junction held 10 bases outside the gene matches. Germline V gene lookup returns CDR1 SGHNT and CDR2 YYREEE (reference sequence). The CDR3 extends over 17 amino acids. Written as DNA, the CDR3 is TGTGCCAGCAGCTCTAAGCAAGCGGGGGGGAAACAAGAGACCCAGTACTTC. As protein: CASSSKQAGGKQETQYF.

In DNA form, the CDR3 reads TGTGCCAGCAGCTTGGAACTAACACTAGCGGGGAACGAGCAGTACTTC. Translating it yields CASSLELTLAGNEQYF. J is TRBJ2-7 and V is TRBV5-4; 10 bases match TRBD2. The CDR3 extends over 16 amino acids. V was clipped by 0 bases and J by 5 bases; unmatched bases: 8. Per germline, CDR1 SGHNT and CDR2 YYREEE (reference sequence). The variable domain in full, with the rest retrieved from reference TRBV5-4 and TRBJ2-7, is ETGVTQSPTHLIKTRGQQVTLRCSSQSGHNTVSWYQQALGQGPQFIFQYYREEENGRGNFPPRFSGLQFPNYSSELNVNALELDDSALYLCASSLELTLAGNEQYFGPGTRLTVT.

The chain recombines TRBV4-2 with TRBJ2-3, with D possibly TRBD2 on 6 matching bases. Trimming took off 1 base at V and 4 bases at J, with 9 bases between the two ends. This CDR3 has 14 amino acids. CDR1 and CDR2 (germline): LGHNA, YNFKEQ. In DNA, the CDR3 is TGTGCCAGCAGCCAAGTGGAGGGCCCAGATACGCAGTATTTT. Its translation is CASSQVEGPDTQYF.